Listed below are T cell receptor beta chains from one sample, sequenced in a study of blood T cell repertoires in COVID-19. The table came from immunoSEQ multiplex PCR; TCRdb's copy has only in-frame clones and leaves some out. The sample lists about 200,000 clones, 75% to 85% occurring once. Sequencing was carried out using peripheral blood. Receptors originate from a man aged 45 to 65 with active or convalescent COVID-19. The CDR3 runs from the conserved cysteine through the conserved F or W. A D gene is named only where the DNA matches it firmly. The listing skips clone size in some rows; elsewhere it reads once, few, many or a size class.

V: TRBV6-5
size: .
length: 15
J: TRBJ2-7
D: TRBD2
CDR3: CASNPVFTGGGEQYF
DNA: TGTGCCAGCAACCCCGTTTTCACGGGGGGAGGAGAGCAGTACTTC

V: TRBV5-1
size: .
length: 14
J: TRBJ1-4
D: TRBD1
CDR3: CASSLQGAYEKLFF
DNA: TGCGCCAGCAGCTTGCAGGGGGCGTATGAAAAACTGTTTTTT

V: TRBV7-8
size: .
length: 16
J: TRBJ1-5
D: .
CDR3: CASSPRTTNSNQPQHF
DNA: TGTGCCAGCAGCCCACGGACAACTAATAGCAATCAGCCCCAGCATTTT

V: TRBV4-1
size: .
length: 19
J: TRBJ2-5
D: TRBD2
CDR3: CASSQDPPQSGGPQETQYF
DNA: TGCGCCAGCAGCCAAGACCCGCCGCAGTCGGGGGGGCCTCAAGAGACCCAGTACTTC

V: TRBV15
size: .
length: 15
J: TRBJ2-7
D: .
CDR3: CATSRGRTVSYEQYF
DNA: TGTGCCACCAGCAGAGGGAGGACTGTTTCCTACGAGCAGTACTTC

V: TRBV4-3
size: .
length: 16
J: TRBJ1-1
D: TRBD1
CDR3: CASSQAGRGRDTEAFF
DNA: TGCGCCAGCAGCCAAGCGGGCAGGGGGCGCGACACTGAAGCTTTCTTT

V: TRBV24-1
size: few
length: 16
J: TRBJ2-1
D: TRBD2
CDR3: CATSDPGLAGHNEQFF
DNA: TGTGCCACCAGTGACCCCGGACTAGCGGGGCATAATGAGCAGTTCTTC

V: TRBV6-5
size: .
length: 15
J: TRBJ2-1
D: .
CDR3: CASSYSKEGGGFEFF
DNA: TGTGCCAGCAGTTACTCGAAGGAGGGGGGAGGGTTTGAGTTCTTC

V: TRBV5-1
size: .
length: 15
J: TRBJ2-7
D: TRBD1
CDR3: CASSLETSGTDEQYF
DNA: TGCGCCAGCAGCCTTGAGACGTCCGGGACAGACGAGCAGTACTTC

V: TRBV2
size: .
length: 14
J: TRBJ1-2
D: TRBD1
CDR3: CASISDRAGGGYTF
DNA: TGTGCCAGCATCTCCGACAGGGCAGGTGGGGGCTACACCTTC

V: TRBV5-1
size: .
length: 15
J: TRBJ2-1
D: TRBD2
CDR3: CASSLELAEYNEQFF
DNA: TGCGCCAGCAGCTTGGAACTAGCGGAGTACAATGAGCAGTTCTTC

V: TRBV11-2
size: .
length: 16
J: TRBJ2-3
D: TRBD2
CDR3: CASSLAGGLVPDTQYF
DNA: TGTGCCAGCAGCTTGGCGGGGGGGCTCGTTCCAGATACGCAGTATTTT

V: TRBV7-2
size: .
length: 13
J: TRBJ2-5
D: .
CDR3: CASSRTAQETQYF
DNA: TGTGCCAGCAGCCGGACAGCGCAAGAGACCCAGTACTTC

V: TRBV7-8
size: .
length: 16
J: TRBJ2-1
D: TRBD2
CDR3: CASSSPSGKYYNEQFF
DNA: TGTGCCAGCAGCTCCCCTAGCGGGAAGTACTACAATGAGCAGTTCTTC